The T cell receptor beta chain under discussion was sequenced for a study of radiotherapy plus CTLA-4 blockade in lung cancer listed by TCRdb under 2018. With respect to the entire study: Objective responses occurred in approximately 17% of enrolled patients, and 30% to 35% achieved disease control. Overall results and qualifications from the work: Early dynamic changes in blood T cell clones, together with increased serum interferon-beta after radiation, were reported as the strongest predictors of response. TCR clones derived from tumors expanded in peripheral blood after treatment with radiotherapy and ipilimumab.

On this clone: What this receptor recognizes is not known. No base quality information exists; no much larger clone differs at one position.

Libraries were made using the immunoSEQ multiplex PCR assay. TCRdb limited this immuneACCESS table to in-frame rearrangements with V and J called. A share of clones is missing; checked studies link under half to unresolved V genes, and the rest is unexplained. In this sample the table shows 90,000 or so clones, about 83% of which occur a single time. The ten largest make up roughly 0.85% of the sample. In this study, focal radiation therapy paired with CTLA-4 blockade (ipilimumab) was tested in patients who had chemo-refractory metastatic non-small-cell lung cancer. Measured from the cysteine to the phenylalanine, the CDR3 is 13 residues long. Only the CDR3 region is kept as DNA, spanning 39 bases read in frame from base 1. The germline V gene supplies CDR1 MDHEN and CDR2 SYDVKM. Trimming at the junction amounts to 2 bases on V and 0 bases on J, and the germline ends lie 4 bases apart.

Recombination linked TRBV28 to TRBJ2-5, with the D gene not clear enough to name. The sequences come from peripheral blood, collected from a patient treated with radiotherapy plus ipilimumab. This receptor was taken from a human donor with non-small cell lung cancer who had stable disease on radiotherapy plus ipilimumab. The CDR3 protein is CASSLPNQETQYF. The DNA reads as follows: TGTGCCAGCAGTTTACCTAACCAAGAGACCCAGTACTTC. The CDR3 plus the reference TRBV28 and TRBJ2-5 genes for the other parts give the full variable domain: DVKVTQSSRYLVKRTGEKVFLECVQDMDHENMFWYRQDPGLGLRLIYFSYDVKMKEKGDIPEGYSVSREKKERFSLILESASTNQTSMYLCASSLPNQETQYFGPGTRLLVL.